What follows describes a single T cell receptor (beta chain). The V end lost 1 base, the J end lost 0 bases, and 28 bases lay between the germline ends. Looked up from germline, CDR1 is MNHNS and CDR2 is SASEGT. The CDR3 runs to 22 residues. This sample is part of a study of blood T cell repertoires in COVID-19. Background on the study: COVID-19 samples collected from the United States, Italy and Spain covered acute and convalescent phases.

Under the authors' procedure: Nucleated cell counts were estimated from reference gene primer amplification. The repertoire was sequenced with immunoSEQ multiplex PCR; TCRdb's copy has only in-frame clones and lacks some. V, J and clone size derive from that table, while D and trimming were established from the DNA sequence. The data hold fewer than 450,000 clones, with around 87% observed a single time. The receptor comes from a woman between 45 and 60 years old with COVID-19, enrolled during active disease. The J gene is TRBJ1-3, the V gene TRBV6-1; D perhaps matches TRBD1 (5 bases). Sequenced material: peripheral blood. The CDR3 bases are TGTGCCAGCAGTGAAGGATTCGGGGGAAGAGGGTACTCCCGGGGCTCTGGAAACACCATATATTTT. This codes for CASSEGFGGRGYSRGSGNTIYF.